The 23 T cell receptor beta chains below were found in one sample sequenced in a study of long-term antiretroviral therapy in people with HIV. The assay, immunoSEQ v3.0, was run at survey level. Sequencing used immunoSEQ multiplex PCR; TCRdb keeps in-frame clones, though not all of them. Of about 30,000 clones in the sample, 85% to 95% were seen once. The source material was unsorted PBMCs, sampled approximately 7.4 years after starting antiretroviral therapy. The receptors derive from a man in his forties or fifties with HIV.

This chain uses TRBV4-3 with TRBJ1-1; TRBD1 is a possible D gene (5 bases). V lost 1 base to trimming and J lost 2 bases, with 8 bases between them. CDR1 LGHNA and CDR2 YSLEER come from the germline V gene. The CDR3 has 14 amino acids. The CDR3 region is CASSQGQTNTEAFF. The CDR3, as DNA: TGCGCCAGCAGCCAAGGACAGACAAACACTGAAGCTTTCTTT.

The rearrangement links TRBV7-2 to TRBJ2-7; D gene ambiguous. CDR1 and CDR2 from the germline V gene are SGHTA and FQGNSA. The CDR3 has 13 amino acids. V gave up 5 bases and J gave up 6 bases, with 14 bases separating them. CDR3 DNA: TGTGCCAGCAGCCCCCGGGTCCAACTCGAGCAGTACTTC. It encodes CASSPRVQLEQYF.

V usage is TRBV6-6 and J usage is TRBJ2-2, with TRBD2 matching 7 bases. V was clipped by 7 bases and J by 3 bases; unmatched bases: 8. Looked up from germline, CDR1 is MNHNY and CDR2 is SVGAGI (reference sequence). The CDR3 has 15 residues. The CDR3 loop reads CASTNRGVDTGELFF. In DNA, the CDR3 is TGTGCCAGCACCAACCGGGGGGTCGACACCGGGGAGCTGTTTTTT.

DNA of the CDR3: TGTGCCAGCAGCTTAGCCAGGCACACTGAAGCTTTCTTT. It codes for CASSLARHTEAFF. V and J are TRBV7-8 and TRBJ1-1, with no clear D. With 0 bases removed from V and 3 bases from J, the gap between germline ends came to 5 bases. This CDR3 has 13 residues. The germline CDR1 and CDR2 sequences are SGHVS and FQNEAQ.

The chain combines TRBV7-3 with TRBJ2-3; tentatively, D is TRBD2 (7 bases). The CDR3 extends over 15 amino acids. CDR1 SGHTA and CDR2 FQGTGA come from the germline V gene. V lost 3 bases and J 0 bases, leaving 10 bases between the germline ends. CDR3 DNA sequence: TGTGCCAGCAGCTTGGCGGGGGCTAGCACAGATACGCAGTATTTT. It yields the protein CASSLAGASTDTQYF.

The chain combines TRBV19 with TRBJ1-1; TRBD1 might be the D (5 bases). V dropped 7 bases and J dropped 5 bases, with 14 bases sitting between them. The length of the CDR3 is 13 residues. Germline V lookup: CDR1 LNHDA, CDR2 SQIVND (reference sequence). The CDR3 spells CASNLGGGTEAFF. In nucleotides, the CDR3 is TGTGCCAGTAATTTAGGTGGGGGGACTGAAGCTTTCTTT. Full variable domain (outside the CDR3, taken from reference TRBV19 and TRBJ1-1): DGGITQSPKYLFRKEGQNVTLSCEQNLNHDAMYWYRQDPGQGLRLIYYSQIVNDFQKGDIAEGYSVSREKKESFPLTVTSAQKNPTAFYLCASNLGGGTEAFFGQGTRLTVV.

The rearrangement joins TRBV27 to TRBJ1-4; no definite D call. The V gene's germline CDR1 is MNHEY and CDR2 SMNVEV (reference sequence). The V and J ends lost 1 base and 0 bases respectively, with 3 bases between them. The CDR3 extends over 14 amino acids. The CDR3: CASSLYATNEKLFF. CDR3 in DNA: TGTGCCAGCAGTTTATATGCAACTAATGAAAAACTGTTTTTT. Filled out from reference TRBV27 and TRBJ1-4, the complete variable domain reads EAQVTQNPRYLITVTGKKLTVTCSQNMNHEYMSWYRQDPGLGLRQIYYSMNVEVTDKGDVPEGYKVSRKEKRNFPLILESPSPNQTSLYFCASSLYATNEKLFFGSGTQLSVL.

J is TRBJ2-7 and V is TRBV10-1; D remains unclear. Germline CDR1 WNHNN, CDR2 SYGVQD (reference sequence). Trimming stripped 6 bases from V and 0 bases from J, with 9 bases between. The CDR3 extends over 13 amino acids. This chain's CDR3 is CASRDGFSYEQYF. The DNA for the CDR3 is TGCGCCAGCAGGGATGGATTCTCCTACGAGCAGTACTTC.

V usage is TRBV7-2 and J usage is TRBJ1-5, with D possibly matching TRBD1 (5 bases). Germline lookup yields CDR1 SGHTA and CDR2 FQGNSA. The length of the CDR3 is 14 residues. V was trimmed by 4 bases and J by 2 bases, leaving 9 bases between them. The CDR3 region has the DNA TGTGCCAGCAGCTCCAGGGTGGGCAATCAGCCCCAGCATTTT. Translated: CASSSRVGNQPQHF.

The rearrangement uses TRBV27 and TRBJ1-4; TRBD1 matches at 7 bases. Germline trimming cut 4 bases from V and 6 bases from J; bases unmatched to any gene: 8. Germline V gene data show CDR1 as MNHEY and CDR2 as SMNVEV (reference sequence). The CDR3 has 15 amino acids. The CDR3, as DNA: TGTGCCAGCAGTTCCCCAGGGGGGGCGGATGAAAAACTGTTTTTT. Protein sequence: CASSSPGGADEKLFF.

This chain joins TRBV30 and TRBJ1-2; D is undetermined. V dropped 0 bases and J dropped 9 bases, with 14 bases sitting between them. Per the germline V gene, CDR1 is GTSNPN and CDR2 is SVGIG (reference sequence). CDR3 length: 13 residues. CDR3: CAWSVLSGRSYTF. The DNA of the CDR3 is TGTGCCTGGAGTGTCCTGAGCGGCAGGAGCTACACCTTC.

The chain uses TRBV4-3 and TRBJ2-1, with TRBD2 matching over 9 bases. V lost 2 bases to trimming and J lost 5 bases; unmatched junction nucleotides: 7. The germline gives CDR1 LGHNA, CDR2 YSLEER. CDR3 length equals 16 residues. DNA of the CDR3: TGCGCCAGCAGCCAAACCCTAGCGGGGAGCAACAATGAGCAGTTCTTC. Amino acid sequence: CASSQTLAGSNNEQFF.

This clone was recorded once. The chain links TRBV29-1 to TRBJ1-4; unclear D gene. The CDR3 is made up of 14 amino acids. The germline CDR1 and CDR2 sequences are SQVTM and ANQGSEA. Between the trimmed V and J ends, which lost 6 bases and 4 bases, there was a span of 15 bases. CDR3 nucleotides: TGCAGCGTGCGAAAGTTGGTTGGTAATGAAAAACTGTTTTTT. This codes for CSVRKLVGNEKLFF.

This clone is a singleton in its sample. V and J are TRBV9 and TRBJ2-3; D remains unclear. In germline, CDR1 is SGDLS, CDR2 YYNGEE. Trimming took off 2 bases at V and 0 bases at J, with 10 bases between the two ends. The CDR3 sequence is 15 residues long. CDR3 sequence: CASSVDGLSTDTQYF. CDR3 DNA: TGTGCCAGCAGCGTTGACGGCCTTAGCACAGATACGCAGTATTTT.

CDR3 DNA sequence: TGTGCCAGCAGCCAGCCCGGGACAGGGGGGTGGGCAGATACGCAGTATTTT. Translating gives CASSQPGTGGWADTQYF. The chain joins TRBV4-2 to TRBJ2-3; 11 nucleotides match TRBD1. There are 17 residues in the CDR3. In germline, CDR1 is LGHNA, CDR2 YNFKEQ. With 3 bases clipped from V and 4 bases from J, the junction kept 9 bases outside the gene matches.

The chain uses TRBV30 and TRBJ2-3; D might be TRBD1 (6 bases). CDR3 size: 15 residues. The V end lost 0 bases, the J end lost 1 base, and 11 bases lay between the germline ends. CDR1 is GTSNPN and CDR2 is SVGIG in the germline V gene (reference sequence). In nucleotides, the CDR3 is TGTGCCTGGAGTGTACAGGGTGGGGGCACAGATACGCAGTATTTT. Translated: CAWSVQGGGTDTQYF.

This chain connects TRBV16 to TRBJ1-1; possible D gene TRBD1, 5 bases. The CDR3 runs 15 residues. Germline V gene sequence: CDR1 KGHSY, CDR2 FQNENV. V lost 4 bases and J 0 bases, leaving 12 bases between the germline ends. In DNA form, the CDR3 reads TGTGCCAGCAGCCCACCGGGACGGGTGAACACTGAAGCTTTCTTT. Translated: CASSPPGRVNTEAFF.

The CDR3 DNA is TGTGCCAGCAGCCAATCCGGTAGGACTGAAGCTTTCTTT. Translating it yields CASSQSGRTEAFF. This chain uses TRBV2 with TRBJ1-1; D gene ambiguous. The CDR3 extends over 13 amino acids. Germline CDR1 reads SNHLY; CDR2 reads FYNNEI. V lost 6 bases and J 5 bases, leaving 13 bases between the germline ends.

The V call is TRBV19, the J call TRBJ1-1; D is uncertain. V lost 4 bases and J lost 0, with 15 bases in between. From germline, CDR1 is LNHDA and CDR2 SQIVND (reference sequence). The CDR3 sequence is 16 residues long. The CDR3 loop is CASSRPRTDMNTEAFF. Written as DNA, the CDR3 is TGTGCCAGTAGTAGACCCCGGACGGATATGAACACTGAAGCTTTCTTT.

The rearrangement joins TRBV2 to TRBJ1-2; D is unclear. Germline CDR1 and CDR2: SNHLY and FYNNEI. CDR3 length equals 12 residues. The V and J ends lost 5 bases and 8 bases respectively, with 12 bases between them. The CDR3 DNA follows: TGTGCCAGCAGTCCTAGGGTTGGGGGCTACACCTTC. The encoded protein is CASSPRVGGYTF.

The chain carries TRBV5-5 and TRBJ1-3; tentative D call: TRBD1 (5 bases). The V end lost 4 bases, the J end lost 6 bases, and 14 bases lay between the germline ends. The CDR3 consists of 14 residues. CDR1 is SGHKS and CDR2 is YYEKEE in the germline V gene (reference sequence). CDR3 region: CASSPGGALNTIYF. The CDR3 DNA sequence: TGTGCCAGCAGCCCTGGAGGGGCTTTAAACACCATATATTTT.

The gene calls are TRBV5-1 and TRBJ2-3, with TRBD2 matching 11 bases. The CDR3 loop spans 16 amino acids. The germline V gene encodes CDR1 SGHRS and CDR2 YFSETQ. With V trimmed by 4 bases and J by 1 base, 5 bases remained unmatched. CDR3 in DNA: TGCGCCAGCAGCCCTCCGGGACTAGCGGGCACAGATACGCAGTATTTT. This translates into CASSPPGLAGTDTQYF.

This chain links TRBV12-5 with TRBJ1-1; no firm D call. V was shortened by 6 bases and J by 6 bases, with 14 bases between the two germline ends. Germline assignment: CDR1 LGHNT and CDR2 FRNRAP. The length of the CDR3 is 13 residues. The CDR3 is CASGPRERAEAFF. CDR3 in DNA: TGTGCTAGTGGCCCTAGGGAAAGAGCTGAAGCTTTCTTT.